This TCR beta chain was found in a study of OX40 agonist ivuxolimab in advanced cancers. Whole-study context: Three individuals attained partial responses, comprising one hepatocellular carcinoma case and two cutaneous melanoma cases.

Study-level findings and limits: Among T cells, CD8+ cells averaged more expanded clones than CD4+ cells. Part of the nonresponder group also had normalized T-cell clonal expansion that was low.

The CDR3 length is 18 residues. V lost 0 bases, J lost 6 bases, and 9 bases stayed unmatched. Germline CDR1 reads LGHNA; CDR2 reads YNFKEQ. Details on this clone: Its matching antigen is unknown.

TCRdb's table, derived via immunoSEQ multiplex PCR, lists solely in-frame clones and lacks some. The table has 55,000 to 90,000 clones, approximately 80% seen once. This clonotype was obtained from an adult with an advanced solid tumor such as melanoma, head and neck, liver or kidney cancer. This chain links TRBV4-2 with TRBJ2-3; TRBD2 agrees at 13 bases. The starting material was CD4+ or CD8+ T cells sorted from blood, obtained in a trial of the OX40 agonist ivuxolimab. The CDR3 nucleotides read TGTGCCAGCAGCCAAGAGCCCCCGGGACTAGCGGGGTCGGATACGCAGTATTTT. It codes for CASSQEPPGLAGSDTQYF.